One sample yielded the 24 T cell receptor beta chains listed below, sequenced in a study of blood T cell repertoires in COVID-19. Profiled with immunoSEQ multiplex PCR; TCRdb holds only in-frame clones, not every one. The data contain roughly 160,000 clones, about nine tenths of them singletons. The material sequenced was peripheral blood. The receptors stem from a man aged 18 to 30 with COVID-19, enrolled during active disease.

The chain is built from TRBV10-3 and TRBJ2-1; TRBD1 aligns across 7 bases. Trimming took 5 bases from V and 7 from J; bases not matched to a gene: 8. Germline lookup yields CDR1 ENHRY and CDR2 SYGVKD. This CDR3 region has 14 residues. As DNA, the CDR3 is TGTGCCATCAGTTTCACAGGGGACCGAAATGAGCAGTTCTTC. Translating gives CAISFTGDRNEQFF.

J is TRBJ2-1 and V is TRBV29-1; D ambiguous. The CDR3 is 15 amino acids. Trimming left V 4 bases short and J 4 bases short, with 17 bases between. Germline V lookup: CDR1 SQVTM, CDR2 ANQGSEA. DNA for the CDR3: TGCAGCGTTGTAGCTGTTGAGCGCCCTTACAATGAGCAGTTCTTC. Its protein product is CSVVAVERPYNEQFF.

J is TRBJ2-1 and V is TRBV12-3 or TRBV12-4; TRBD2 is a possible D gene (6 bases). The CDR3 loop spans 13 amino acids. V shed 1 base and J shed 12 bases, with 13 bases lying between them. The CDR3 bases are TGTGCCAGCAGTTTAGGGGGGAGGATGTGGCAGTTCTTC. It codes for CASSLGGRMWQFF.

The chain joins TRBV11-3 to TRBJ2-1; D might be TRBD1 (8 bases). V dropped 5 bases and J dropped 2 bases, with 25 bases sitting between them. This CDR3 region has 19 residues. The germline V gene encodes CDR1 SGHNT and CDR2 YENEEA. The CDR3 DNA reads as TGTGCCAGCAGCCCCCGGACAGGGTCGGGCGGGAGCCCCTACAATGAGCAGTTCTTC. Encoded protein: CASSPRTGSGGSPYNEQFF. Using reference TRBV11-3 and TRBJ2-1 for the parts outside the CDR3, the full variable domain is EAGVVQSPRYKIIEKKQPVAFWCNPISGHNTLYWYLQNLGQGPELLIRYENEEAVDDSQLPKDRFSAERLKGVDSTLKIQPAELGDSAVYLCASSPRTGSGGSPYNEQFFGPGTRLTVL.

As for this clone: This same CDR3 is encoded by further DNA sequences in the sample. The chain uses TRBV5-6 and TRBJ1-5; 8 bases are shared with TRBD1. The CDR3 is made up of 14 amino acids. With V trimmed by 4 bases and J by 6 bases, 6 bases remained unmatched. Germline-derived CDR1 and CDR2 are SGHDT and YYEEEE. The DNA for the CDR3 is TGTGCCAGCAGCCTTGGACAGGGCGGTCAGCCCCAGCATTTT. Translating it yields CASSLGQGGQPQHF.

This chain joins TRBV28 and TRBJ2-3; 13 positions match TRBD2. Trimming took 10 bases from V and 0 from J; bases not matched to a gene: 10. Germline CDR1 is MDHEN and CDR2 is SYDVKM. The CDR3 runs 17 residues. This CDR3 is CATFPGLAGTSTDTQYF. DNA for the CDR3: TGTGCCACCTTTCCGGGACTAGCGGGAACGAGCACAGATACGCAGTATTTT.

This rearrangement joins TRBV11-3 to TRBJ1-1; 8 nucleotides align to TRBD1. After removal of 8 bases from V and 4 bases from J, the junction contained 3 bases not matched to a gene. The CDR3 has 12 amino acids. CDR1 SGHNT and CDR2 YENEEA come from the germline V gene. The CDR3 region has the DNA TGTGCCAGCTCCACAGGGGGCACTGAAGCTTTCTTT. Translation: CASSTGGTEAFF.

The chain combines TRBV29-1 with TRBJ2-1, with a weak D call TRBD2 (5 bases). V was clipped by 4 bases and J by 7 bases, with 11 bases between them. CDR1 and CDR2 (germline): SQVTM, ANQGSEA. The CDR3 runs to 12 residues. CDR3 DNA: TGCAGCGTTGTGCGGGTTGGGAATGAGCAGTTCTTC. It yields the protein CSVVRVGNEQFF.

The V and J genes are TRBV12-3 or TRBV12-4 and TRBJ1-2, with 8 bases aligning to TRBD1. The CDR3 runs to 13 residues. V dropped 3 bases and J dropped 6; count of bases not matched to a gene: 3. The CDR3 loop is CASSLSGGNGYTF. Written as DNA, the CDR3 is TGTGCCAGCAGTTTGTCAGGGGGCAATGGCTACACCTTC.

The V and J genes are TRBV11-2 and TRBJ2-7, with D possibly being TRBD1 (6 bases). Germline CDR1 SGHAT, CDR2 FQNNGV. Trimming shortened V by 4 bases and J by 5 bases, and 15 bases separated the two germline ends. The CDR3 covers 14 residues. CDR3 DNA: TGTGCCAGCAGCTCCCACAGGGTCGGGAACGAGCAGTACTTC. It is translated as CASSSHRVGNEQYF.

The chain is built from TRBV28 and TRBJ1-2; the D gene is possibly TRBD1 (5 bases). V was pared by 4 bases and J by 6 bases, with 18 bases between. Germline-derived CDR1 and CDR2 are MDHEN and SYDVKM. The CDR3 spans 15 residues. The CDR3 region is CASSYGKGEGNGYTF. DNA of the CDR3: TGTGCCAGCAGTTATGGGAAAGGGGAGGGTAATGGCTACACCTTC.

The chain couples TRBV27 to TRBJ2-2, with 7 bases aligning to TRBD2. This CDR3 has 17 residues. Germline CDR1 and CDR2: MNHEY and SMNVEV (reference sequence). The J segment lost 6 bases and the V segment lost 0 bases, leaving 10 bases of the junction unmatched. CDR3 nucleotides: TGTGCCAGCAGTTTATCATTGGGGGGGGTGTGGGCCGGGGAGCTGTTTTTT. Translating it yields CASSLSLGGVWAGELFF.

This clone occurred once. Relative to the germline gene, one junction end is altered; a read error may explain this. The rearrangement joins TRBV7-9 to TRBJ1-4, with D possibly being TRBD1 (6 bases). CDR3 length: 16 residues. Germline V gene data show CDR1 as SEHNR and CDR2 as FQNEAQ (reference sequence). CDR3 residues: CASSRALTGYQEKLLF. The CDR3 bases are TGTGCCAGCAGCCGCGCACTAACAGGGTACCAAGAAAAACTGCTTTTT.

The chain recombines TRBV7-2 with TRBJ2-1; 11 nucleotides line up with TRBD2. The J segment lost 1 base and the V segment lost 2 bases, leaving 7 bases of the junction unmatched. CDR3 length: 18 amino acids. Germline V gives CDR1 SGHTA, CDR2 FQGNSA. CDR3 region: CASSLYLLAGASYNEQFF. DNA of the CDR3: TGTGCCAGCAGCTTATATTTACTAGCGGGGGCTTCCTACAATGAGCAGTTCTTC.

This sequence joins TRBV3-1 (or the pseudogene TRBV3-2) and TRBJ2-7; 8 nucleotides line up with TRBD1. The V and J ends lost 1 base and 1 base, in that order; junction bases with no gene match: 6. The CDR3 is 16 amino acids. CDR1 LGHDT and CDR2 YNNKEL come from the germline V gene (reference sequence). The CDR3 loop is CASSQVWTGISYEQYF. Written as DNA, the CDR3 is TGTGCCAGCAGCCAAGTTTGGACAGGGATTTCCTACGAGCAGTACTTC.

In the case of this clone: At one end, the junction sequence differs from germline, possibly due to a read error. In nucleotides, the CDR3 is TGCAGCGTAGCGAGGGGGGACAGGGGGGAAAAACTGCTTTTT. It specifies CSVARGDRGEKLLF. V and J are TRBV29-1 and TRBJ1-4, with 11 positions matching TRBD1. This CDR3 comprises 14 residues. Germline V gene data show CDR1 as SQVTM and CDR2 as ANQGSEA. The full variable domain, its missing parts supplied by reference TRBV29-1 and TRBJ1-4, is SAVISQKPSRDICQRGTSLTIQCQVDSQVTMMFWYRQQPGQSLTLIATANQGSEATYESGFVIDKFPISRPNLTFSTLTVSNMSPEDSSIYLCSVARGDRGEKLLFGSGTQLSVL.

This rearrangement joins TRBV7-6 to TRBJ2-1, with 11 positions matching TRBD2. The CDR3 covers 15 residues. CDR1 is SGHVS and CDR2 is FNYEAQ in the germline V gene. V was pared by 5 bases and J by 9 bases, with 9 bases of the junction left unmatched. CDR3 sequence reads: CASSLSGRDESEQFF. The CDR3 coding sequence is TGTGCCAGCAGCCTTAGCGGGAGGGATGAAAGTGAGCAGTTCTTC.

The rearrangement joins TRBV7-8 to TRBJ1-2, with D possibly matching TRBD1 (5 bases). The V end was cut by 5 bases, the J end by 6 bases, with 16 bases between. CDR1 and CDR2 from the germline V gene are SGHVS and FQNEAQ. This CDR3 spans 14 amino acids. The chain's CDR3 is CASSPSAGLNGYTF. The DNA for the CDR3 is TGTGCCAGCAGCCCCAGTGCAGGGCTAAATGGCTACACCTTC.

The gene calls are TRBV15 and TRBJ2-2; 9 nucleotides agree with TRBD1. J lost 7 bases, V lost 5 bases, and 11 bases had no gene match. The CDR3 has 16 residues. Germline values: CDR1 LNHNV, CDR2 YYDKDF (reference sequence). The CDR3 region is CATSSRDRALLGELFF. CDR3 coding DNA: TGTGCCACCAGCTCCCGGGACAGGGCTCTACTCGGGGAGCTGTTTTTT.

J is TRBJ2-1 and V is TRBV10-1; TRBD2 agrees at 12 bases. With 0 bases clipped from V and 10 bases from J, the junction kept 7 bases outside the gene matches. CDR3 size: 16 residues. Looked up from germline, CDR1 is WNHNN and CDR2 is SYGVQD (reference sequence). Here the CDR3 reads CASSESWTSGNSEQFF. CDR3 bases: TGCGCCAGCAGTGAGTCGTGGACTAGCGGGAACTCCGAGCAGTTCTTC.

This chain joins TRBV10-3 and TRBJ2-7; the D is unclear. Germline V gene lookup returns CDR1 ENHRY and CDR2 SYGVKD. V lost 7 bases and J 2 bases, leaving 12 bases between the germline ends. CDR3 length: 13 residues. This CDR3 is CAITPALAYEQYF. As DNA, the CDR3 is TGTGCCATCACACCCGCCCTAGCCTACGAGCAGTACTTC.

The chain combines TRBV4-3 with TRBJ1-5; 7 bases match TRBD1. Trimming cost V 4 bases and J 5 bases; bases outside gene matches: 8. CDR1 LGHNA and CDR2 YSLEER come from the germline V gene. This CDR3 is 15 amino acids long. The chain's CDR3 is CASSPARGPYQPQHF. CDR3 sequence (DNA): TGCGCCAGCAGCCCCGCTAGGGGGCCGTATCAGCCCCAGCATTTT.

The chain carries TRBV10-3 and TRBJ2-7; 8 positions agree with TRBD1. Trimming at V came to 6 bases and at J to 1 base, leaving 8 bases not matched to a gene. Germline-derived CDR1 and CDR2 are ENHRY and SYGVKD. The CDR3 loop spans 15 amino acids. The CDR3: CAIRDDRGLSYEQYF. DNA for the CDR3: TGTGCCATCAGGGATGACAGGGGCCTATCCTACGAGCAGTACTTC.

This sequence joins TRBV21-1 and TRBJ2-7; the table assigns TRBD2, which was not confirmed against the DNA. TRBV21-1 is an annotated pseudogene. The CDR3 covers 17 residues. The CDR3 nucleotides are TGTGCCAGCAGCAAAGCAGGGCGGGAGGGCCTCTTCCACGAGCAGTACTTC. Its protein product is CASSKAGREGLFHEQYF.